These 20 T cell receptor beta chains were sequenced from one sample in a study of regulatory T cells in long-lasting Graves disease. Time point noted: newly diagnosed GD, antithyroid drugs for less than 3 months. PBMC RNA was the source of the TCR library. Construction of the TCR beta libraries employed iRepertoire HTBI primers in conjunction with Arm-PCR of CDR3 regions. MiXCR, applied by TCRdb to the multiplex PCR reads, yields one record per CDR3 protein. Seen here are hundreds of thousands of distinct CDR3 sequences, 16% observed once, and the top ten hold more than 15%. These same data were also listed under a study on T cells in Graves' hyperthyroidism and ophthalmopathy.

Sequencing was performed on peripheral blood mononuclear cells (PBMCs), taken at new diagnosis, from a patient treated with antithyroid drugs. The source of these receptors is a woman aged 30 to 39 with Graves disease.

The V gene is TRBV5-1, the J gene TRBJ1-3; TRBD1 might be the D (5 bases). Per the germline V gene, CDR1 is SGHRS and CDR2 is YFSETQ. V was cut by 0 bases and J by 4 bases, with 8 bases left in between. The CDR3 totals 14 residues. CDR3 residues: CASSLETEGNTIYF. The CDR3 DNA is TGCGCCAGCAGCTTGGAGACAGAAGGAAACACCATATATTTT.

This clonotype was found many times. In DNA form, the CDR3 reads TGTGCCAGCAGTCCCCCATTAGGGGGCATCTCCGGGGAGCTGTTTTTT. It is translated as CASSPPLGGISGELFF. The J gene is TRBJ2-2, the V gene TRBV28, with TRBD1 matching over 7 bases. CDR1 and CDR2 (germline): MDHEN, SYDVKM. The CDR3 extends over 16 amino acids. Germline trimming cut 5 bases from V and 6 bases from J; bases unmatched to any gene: 12.

The table lists this clonotype with many counts. The chain combines TRBV28 with TRBJ1-5; D gene unclear. Trimming shortened V by 4 bases and J by 2 bases, and 9 bases separated the two germline ends. There are 14 residues in the CDR3. Germline V gene sequence: CDR1 MDHEN, CDR2 SYDVKM. The DNA of the CDR3 is TGTGCCAGCAGTTCCCCGGACGGCAATCAGCCCCAGCATTTT. The encoded protein is CASSSPDGNQPQHF.

This clonotype has a count of ten or more. The chain combines TRBV27 with TRBJ1-1; 7 bases agree with TRBD1. The V gene end was trimmed by 5 bases and the J gene end by 1 base; junction bases not matched to a gene: 7. This CDR3 is 15 amino acids long. Germline V gene lookup returns CDR1 MNHEY and CDR2 SMNVEV (reference sequence). The CDR3 DNA reads TGTGCCAGCAGTCAAACAGGGGCCCAGAACACTGAAGCTTTCTTT. Protein product: CASSQTGAQNTEAFF.

The chain recombines TRBV28 with TRBJ1-3; 10 positions match TRBD1. The V gene's germline CDR1 is MDHEN and CDR2 SYDVKM. The V segment lost 1 base and the J segment 6 bases; nucleotides outside the gene matches: 3. This CDR3 region has 15 residues. This chain's CDR3 is CASSLSGTGVNTIYF. The CDR3 nucleotides are TGTGCCAGCAGTTTATCCGGGACAGGGGTAAACACCATATATTTT.

This clonotype was seen at least ten times. The rearrangement links TRBV28 to TRBJ1-2, with TRBD1 matching over 10 bases. The CDR3 is made up of 16 amino acids. The V and J ends lost 6 bases and 4 bases, in that order; junction bases with no gene match: 11. The germline V gene encodes CDR1 MDHEN and CDR2 SYDVKM. CDR3 sequence (DNA): TGTGCCAGCAGCTTACCGCCTCGGACAGGGGGCTATGGCTACACCTTC. This codes for CASSLPPRTGGYGYTF.

This clonotype was seen more than once but under ten times. CDR3 in amino acids: CSVDLGSSGRGTGELFF. The DNA of the CDR3 is TGCAGCGTTGATTTGGGGTCTAGCGGGAGGGGTACCGGGGAGCTGTTTTTT. The chain combines TRBV29-1 with TRBJ2-2; 12 nucleotides line up with TRBD2. CDR1 and CDR2 from the germline V gene are SQVTM and ANQGSEA. Trimming at V came to 3 bases and at J to 5 bases, leaving 10 bases not matched to a gene. The CDR3 consists of 17 residues.

This clonotype was counted many times. The chain employs TRBV11-2 and TRBJ2-7; D remains ambiguous. Trimming took 5 bases from V and 1 from J, leaving 15 bases between them. Germline V gene sequence: CDR1 SGHAT, CDR2 FQNNGV. The CDR3 length is 15 residues. The CDR3, as DNA: TGTGCCAGCAGCCCTACCCCGCCTGGATCCTACGAGCAGTACTTC. Translated: CASSPTPPGSYEQYF.

This clonotype was counted ten times or more. The rearrangement links TRBV28 to TRBJ1-6; 10 bases agree with TRBD1. This CDR3 spans 15 amino acids. V was clipped by 7 bases and J by 8 bases; unmatched bases: 8. Germline V CDR1 and CDR2: MDHEN, SYDVKM. CDR3 protein: CASKRPGTGDSPLHF. Here the CDR3 DNA reads TGTGCCAGCAAACGTCCCGGGACAGGGGATTCACCCCTCCACTTT.

This clonotype was recorded many times. The chain carries TRBV6-1 and TRBJ1-1, with a tentative D call TRBD1 (6 bases). The CDR3 runs 11 residues. Per the germline V gene, CDR1 is MNHNS and CDR2 is SASEGT. The V end lost 10 bases, the J end lost 8 bases, and 14 bases lay between the germline ends. CDR3 residues: CANSRGLEAFF. CDR3 DNA sequence: TGTGCCAACTCACGGGGGCTAGAAGCTTTCTTT.

J is TRBJ2-3 and V is TRBV7-2; D is possibly TRBD2 (5 bases). This CDR3 comprises 13 residues. Trimming took 5 bases from V and 4 from J, leaving 10 bases between them. Germline CDR1 and CDR2: SGHTA and FQGNSA. This CDR3 reads CASSGTGSDTQYF. Written as DNA, the CDR3 is TGTGCCAGCAGCGGTACGGGATCAGATACGCAGTATTTT.

This clonotype occurred a few times. V is TRBV19 and J is TRBJ2-5; 8 positions match TRBD1. The germline V gene encodes CDR1 LNHDA and CDR2 SQIVND (reference sequence). V lost 9 bases to trimming and J lost 3 bases; unmatched junction nucleotides: 6. The CDR3 length is 13 residues. DNA of the CDR3: TGTGCCAGCCCGATGGACAGGGAAGAGACCCAGTACTTC. Translating gives CASPMDREETQYF.

V usage is TRBV20-1 and J usage is TRBJ1-6; D uncertain. The germline V gene encodes CDR1 DFQATT and CDR2 SNEGSKA (reference sequence). V dropped 2 bases and J dropped 0 bases, with 14 bases sitting between them. The CDR3 runs 17 residues. CDR3 region: CSARSLSLSSYNSPLHF. The CDR3 nucleotides are TGCAGTGCTAGATCTCTTAGTTTAAGCTCCTATAATTCACCCCTCCACTTT.

Note on this clonotype: A much bigger clone sits one base away, suggesting this may be a read error. This chain links TRBV6-1 with TRBJ1-2; D remains ambiguous. The germline V gene has CDR1 MNHNS and CDR2 SASEGT. The CDR3 is made up of 14 amino acids. The V and J ends lost 10 bases and 6 bases respectively, with 21 bases between them. The chain's CDR3 is CATYVPGRGHGYTF. The CDR3 region has the DNA TGTGCCACCTACGTCCCCGGGAGAGGGCATGGCTACACCTTC.

This clonotype has ten or more counts. V and J are TRBV2 and TRBJ1-1; D is ambiguous. From germline, CDR1 is SNHLY and CDR2 FYNNEI. CDR3 length equals 13 residues. V lost 8 bases and J 1 base, leaving 11 bases between the germline ends. The CDR3 here is CASGGERNTEAFF. The CDR3 DNA reads as TGTGCCAGCGGAGGAGAAAGGAACACTGAAGCTTTCTTT.

This clonotype came up many times. The CDR3 loop is CASSLERGGQSVDEQFF. The DNA for the CDR3 is TGTGCCAGCAGTCTGGAGCGGGGGGGGCAAAGTGTCGATGAGCAGTTCTTC. The V call is TRBV28, the J call TRBJ2-1, with 10 bases fitting TRBD2. V was clipped by 5 bases and J by 8 bases; unmatched bases: 15. The germline CDR1 and CDR2 sequences are MDHEN and SYDVKM. The CDR3 is 17 amino acids.

This clonotype was recorded many times. This chain connects TRBV6-1 to TRBJ2-1; TRBD1 matches at 11 bases. The V gene end was trimmed by 6 bases and the J gene end by 6 bases; junction bases not matched to a gene: 4. The CDR3 contains 14 residues. Germline assignment: CDR1 MNHNS and CDR2 SASEGT. The CDR3 coding sequence is TGTGCCAGCAGGTCCGGGACAGGGGGCAATGAGCAGTTCTTC. The encoded protein is CASRSGTGGNEQFF.

The chain combines TRBV20-1 with TRBJ1-1, with TRBD1 as a possible D gene (5 bases). The CDR3 is 16 amino acids. Germline V gene lookup returns CDR1 DFQATT and CDR2 SNEGSKA (reference sequence). Trimming took 0 bases from V and 0 from J, leaving 14 bases between them. The CDR3 is CSARDGGAVVNTEAFF. The CDR3 DNA follows: TGCAGTGCTAGAGATGGGGGTGCGGTGGTGAACACTGAAGCTTTCTTT.

This chain joins TRBV7-9 and TRBJ1-2; weak D call: TRBD1 (6 bases). From germline, CDR1 is SEHNR and CDR2 FQNEAQ (reference sequence). The CDR3 sequence is 17 residues long. The V end lost 5 bases, the J end lost 0 bases, and 19 bases lay between the germline ends. In nucleotides, the CDR3 is TGTGCCAGCAGCCCTAACCCCGGGACACACACTAACTATGGCTACACCTTC. Its protein product is CASSPNPGTHTNYGYTF.

This clonotype has only a few counts. The V and J genes are TRBV3-1 and TRBJ2-2; unclear D gene. Germline CDR1 reads LGHDT; CDR2 reads YNNKEL (reference sequence). The length of the CDR3 is 11 residues. V dropped 3 bases and J dropped 6 bases, with 2 bases sitting between them. This CDR3 reads CASSHAGELFF. DNA of the CDR3: TGTGCCAGCAGCCACGCCGGGGAGCTGTTTTTT.